This TCR beta chain was observed in a study of identical twins. Study results and caveats: Insertions were fewer in abundant cord blood beta clonotypes, whereas memory repertoires showed none of this pattern.

A template switching step contributed a universal primer site, while unique molecular identifiers were present in the cDNA. TCRdb independently ran MiXCR on the 5' RACE reads; one entry per CDR3 protein. The data hold fewer than 900,000 distinct CDR3 sequences, with 15% to 20% observed a single time. This CDR3 comprises 12 residues. Trimming stripped 8 bases from V and 7 bases from J, with 15 bases between. CDR1 and CDR2 (germline): ENHRY, SYGVKD. This clonotype showed up just a few times. Its specificity is not known. These data also featured in a second study, about T cells expressing NK-cell markers. As that study records: Just one sequenced donor of eight was HCMV-seronegative, while seven were seropositive.

The V gene is TRBV10-3, the J gene TRBJ2-7; tentatively, D is TRBD2 (6 bases). Material: PBMCs. This receptor was taken from a woman between 18 and 29 years old in good health. The CDR3 region has the DNA TGTGCCATCGGGACGGGAGTATTTGAGCAGTACTTC. Its translation: CAIGTGVFEQYF.